The 32 T cell receptor beta chains below come from one sample, sequenced in a study of blood T cells in healthy people across ages. It was with a sample-barcoded 5' primer and a J-beta primer mix that a second PCR of roughly 6 to 12 cycles was run. MiXCR, applied by TCRdb to the 5' RACE reads, yields one record per CDR3 protein. This table has under 800,000 distinct CDR3 sequences, around 40% appearing once. Sequenced material: blood. These receptors came from a woman aged 55-70 years in good health.

The chain is built from TRBV6-2 or TRBV6-3 and TRBJ2-1; 11 bases line up with TRBD2. Trimming took 2 bases from V and 4 from J; bases not matched to a gene: 16. The germline gives CDR1 MNHEY, CDR2 SVGEGT. This CDR3 is 20 amino acids long. CDR3 in DNA: TGTGCCAGCAGTTACGATAGCGGGAGGGCCGGGGGAAGTATATACAATGAGCAGTTCTTC. It translates to CASSYDSGRAGGSIYNEQFF.

The V and J genes are TRBV7-8 and TRBJ2-3; D gene uncertain. Trimming cost V 5 bases and J 5 bases, with 5 bases left between them. CDR1 is SGHVS, CDR2 FQNEAQ, per germline. The CDR3 is made up of 11 amino acids. In DNA form, the CDR3 reads TGTGCCAGCAGCGCGGTAGATACGCAGTATTTT. It yields the protein CASSAVDTQYF. Full variable domain (remainder filled in from reference TRBV7-8 and TRBJ2-3): GAGVSQSPRYKVAKRGQDVALRCDPISGHVSLFWYQQALGQGPEFLTYFQNEAQLDKSGLPSDRFFAERPEGSVSTLKIQRTQQEDSAVYLCASSAVDTQYFGPGTRLTVL.

There are a few counts of this clonotype. This chain uses TRBV7-9 with TRBJ1-2; no firm D call. The CDR3 is made up of 11 amino acids. The ends were cut back, 4 bases at V and 8 bases at J, with 8 bases in the middle. Germline CDR1 SEHNR, CDR2 FQNEAQ (reference sequence). This CDR3 is CASSSVWGYTF. As DNA, the CDR3 is TGTGCCAGCAGCTCCGTGTGGGGCTACACCTTC.

Concerning this clonotype itself: One junction end does not reproduce the germline sequence, and a read error may be involved. The chain carries TRBV20-1 and TRBJ1-5; D possibly corresponds to TRBD1 (6 bases). The V gene's germline CDR1 is DFQATT and CDR2 SNEGSKA (reference sequence). The CDR3 extends over 15 amino acids. The CDR3 sequence is CGARWGAQGNQPQHF. The CDR3, as DNA: TGCGGTGCTAGATGGGGGGCGCAGGGTAATCAGCCCCAGCATTTT.

The chain links TRBV10-2 to TRBJ2-5; 7 bases match TRBD2. The CDR3 contains 15 residues. Germline assignment: CDR1 WSHSY and CDR2 SAAADI. Trimming cost V 4 bases and J 5 bases; bases outside gene matches: 10. The CDR3 DNA reads as TGCGCCAGCAGTGCCACATTGGGGGGGTGGGAGACCCAGTACTTC. This translates into CASSATLGGWETQYF.

The chain couples TRBV5-1 to TRBJ2-5, with TRBD1 matching 7 bases. Losses at the gene ends were 4 bases for V and 4 bases for J; bases not matched to a gene: 4. The germline gives CDR1 SGHRS, CDR2 YFSETQ. The CDR3 has 13 residues. CDR3 in amino acids: CASSVRTGETQYF. The CDR3 DNA follows: TGCGCCAGCAGCGTGCGGACAGGAGAGACCCAGTACTTC.

This clonotype was counted a few times. This sequence joins TRBV10-3 and TRBJ2-7, with a weak D call TRBD2 (5 bases). The CDR3 is 16 amino acids. V gave up 0 bases and J gave up 6 bases, with 18 bases separating them. In germline, CDR1 is ENHRY, CDR2 SYGVKD. The CDR3 bases are TGTGCCATCAGTGAGTCGAACGTCGATAGCGCTCTCGAGCAGTACTTC. Translating it yields CAISESNVDSALEQYF.

The CDR3 protein is CAIIAGDYNEQFF. CDR3 nucleotide sequence: TGTGCCATCATCGCGGGAGATTACAATGAGCAGTTCTTC. The genes are TRBV10-3 and TRBJ2-1, with TRBD2 matching over 7 bases. The CDR3 consists of 13 residues. Trimming cost V 7 bases and J 4 bases; bases outside gene matches: 4. Germline CDR1 ENHRY, CDR2 SYGVKD.

The chain uses TRBV19 and TRBJ2-6, with TRBD1 matching 7 bases. This CDR3 has 17 residues. V lost 2 bases to trimming and J lost 0 bases; unmatched junction nucleotides: 4. Germline CDR1 and CDR2: LNHDA and SQIVND (reference sequence). This chain's CDR3 is CASSIRQGTSGANVLTF. In DNA form, the CDR3 reads TGTGCCAGTAGTATACGACAGGGCACCTCTGGGGCCAACGTCCTGACTTTC.

To note about this clonotype: One junction end does not reproduce the germline sequence, and a read error may be involved. The chain links TRBV27 to TRBJ1-2; TRBD1 matches 10 bases. There are 14 residues in the CDR3. Germline CDR1 MNHEY, CDR2 SMNVEV (reference sequence). The chain's CDR3 is CTSSQKGDRGGYTF. The DNA for the CDR3 is TGTACCAGCAGCCAAAAAGGGGACAGGGGCGGCTACACCTTC.

The V call is TRBV6-2 or TRBV6-3, the J call TRBJ2-5, with 8 bases matching TRBD2. The CDR3 covers 13 residues. Germline loops: CDR1 MNHEY, CDR2 SVGEGT. Germline trimming cut 8 bases from V and 5 bases from J; bases unmatched to any gene: 7. CDR3 nucleotides: TGTGCCAGCCGCGGGGGGATAGGGGAGACCCAGTACTTC. This codes for CASRGGIGETQYF.

This clonotype came up many times. The chain uses TRBV6-2 or TRBV6-3 and TRBJ2-1; TRBD2 matches 9 bases. The CDR3 spans 13 residues. Trimming removed 8 bases from V and 3 bases from J; junction bases left unmatched: 2. In germline, CDR1 is MNHEY, CDR2 SVGEGT. The CDR3 spells CASLSGSYNEQFF. For the CDR3, the DNA is TGTGCCAGCCTTAGCGGGAGCTACAATGAGCAGTTCTTC.

This chain connects TRBV7-3 to TRBJ1-2; 8 nucleotides line up with TRBD1. The germline V gene encodes CDR1 SGHTA and CDR2 FQGTGA. The CDR3 has 15 residues. The V gene end was trimmed by 5 bases and the J gene end by 5 bases; junction bases not matched to a gene: 10. The CDR3 coding sequence is TGTGCCAGCAGCCCCGGACAGGGCTCCACATATGGCTACACCTTC. Amino acid sequence: CASSPGQGSTYGYTF.

The V gene is TRBV5-1, the J gene TRBJ1-1; perhaps TRBD1 as D (5 bases). Per germline, CDR1 SGHRS and CDR2 YFSETQ. Trimming removed 6 bases at V and 11 bases at J, with 20 bases between. The CDR3 sequence is 13 residues long. The chain's CDR3 is CASTAGIVVRAFF. CDR3 DNA sequence: TGCGCCAGCACCGCAGGGATAGTTGTGCGTGCTTTCTTT.

This clonotype was seen just once. The rearrangement joins TRBV7-8 to TRBJ2-7, with 9 nucleotides matching TRBD2. The DNA matches TRBJ2-5 better at its end, which makes the J call doubtful. CDR3 size: 15 residues. CDR1 and CDR2 (germline): SGHVS, FQNEAQ. CDR3 nucleotide sequence: TGTGCCAGCAGCCCGGGACGAGCGGGAGGAGAGACCCAGTACTTC. The encoded protein is CASSPGRAGGETQYF.

There are a few counts of this clonotype. This chain connects TRBV20-1 to TRBJ2-1; no clear D gene. The length of the CDR3 is 11 residues. Germline-derived CDR1 and CDR2 are DFQATT and SNEGSKA (reference sequence). Trimming cost V 5 bases and J 10 bases, with 12 bases left between them. The chain's CDR3 is CSASALLEQFF. The CDR3 nucleotides are TGCAGTGCTTCAGCCCTTTTGGAGCAGTTCTTC.

A few counts support this clonotype. This chain joins TRBV5-5 and TRBJ2-4; 9 nucleotides match TRBD1. Germline loops: CDR1 SGHKS, CDR2 YYEKEE (reference sequence). The CDR3 contains 15 residues. V trimming: 1 base; J trimming: 8 bases; junction bases outside the gene matches: 7. The CDR3 loop reads CASSLPGQGLHIQYF. DNA for the CDR3: TGTGCCAGCAGCTTGCCGGGACAGGGACTTCACATTCAGTACTTC.

V and J are TRBV29-1 and TRBJ2-5, with D perhaps TRBD1 (6 bases). Germline CDR1 reads SQVTM; CDR2 reads ANQGSEA. CDR3 size: 15 residues. Trimming pared 4 bases from V and 5 bases from J, leaving 20 bases between. The CDR3 bases are TGCAGCGTTGCCCCTCCCGGGCCAAGGGGGGAGACCCAGTACTTC. Its translation: CSVAPPGPRGETQYF.

To note about this clonotype: A clone one base away is much larger, so this may be a read error. The chain has TRBV6-1 and TRBJ2-6; D tentatively fits TRBD1 or TRBD2 (6 bases each). The CDR3 loop spans 14 amino acids. Germline CDR1 and CDR2: MNHNS and SASEGT. As DNA, the CDR3 is TGTGCCAGCACGTCGGGGGCCGGGGCCAACGTCCAGACTTTC. It is translated as CASTSGAGANVQTF.

This clonotype was seen many times. The chain recombines TRBV6-1 with TRBJ2-7; D is undetermined. In germline, CDR1 is MNHNS, CDR2 SASEGT. The V end was cut by 0 bases, the J end by 0 bases, with 15 bases between. The CDR3 is 17 residues long. CDR3 in amino acids: CASSEAAGSYLSYEQYF. CDR3 in DNA: TGTGCCAGCAGTGAAGCCGCAGGCAGCTACCTCTCCTACGAGCAGTACTTC.

The rearrangement links TRBV7-9 to TRBJ1-4; 11 positions match TRBD1. Looked up from germline, CDR1 is SEHNR and CDR2 is FQNEAQ (reference sequence). There are 14 residues in the CDR3. J was trimmed by 10 bases and V by 5 bases; bases with no gene match: 6. This CDR3 is CASSPGQGVPKLFF. The CDR3, as DNA: TGTGCCAGCAGCCCGGGACAGGGGGTCCCAAAACTGTTTTTT.

Ten or more counts support this clonotype. The rearrangement links TRBV7-9 to TRBJ2-7, with TRBD2 matching 8 bases. The V gene end was trimmed by 5 bases and the J gene end by 3 bases; junction bases not matched to a gene: 3. This CDR3 spans 13 amino acids. Germline CDR1 SEHNR, CDR2 FQNEAQ (reference sequence). The CDR3 loop reads CASSTGLGYEQYF. CDR3 DNA sequence: TGTGCCAGCAGCACGGGACTAGGCTACGAGCAGTACTTC.

The chain links TRBV27 to TRBJ1-2; D is perhaps TRBD1 (5 bases). The CDR3 extends over 13 amino acids. Trimming shortened V by 6 bases and J by 8 bases, and 16 bases separated the two germline ends. Germline CDR1 is MNHEY and CDR2 is SMNVEV (reference sequence). The CDR3 here is CASSPQGLGGYTF. In nucleotides, the CDR3 is TGTGCCAGCAGCCCCCAGGGATTGGGGGGCTACACCTTC.

The chain is built from TRBV20-1 and TRBJ1-2; D possibly corresponds to TRBD1 (6 bases). Germline assignment: CDR1 DFQATT and CDR2 SNEGSKA (reference sequence). V was clipped by 5 bases and J by 0 bases, with 10 bases between them. This CDR3 has 13 amino acids. CDR3 in DNA: TGCAGTGCTCGGGGACAAGCTAACTATGGCTACACCTTC. Its protein is CSARGQANYGYTF.

On this clonotype: This may come from a read error, since a much larger clone is one base off. The chain employs TRBV29-1 and TRBJ2-1; 8 positions agree with TRBD2. V trimming: 7 bases; J trimming: 6 bases; junction bases outside the gene matches: 8. The CDR3 covers 13 residues. CDR1 is SQVTM, CDR2 ANQGSEA, per germline. The CDR3 sequence: CSAAGSGSNEQFF. In DNA form, the CDR3 reads TGCAGCGCCGCGGGAAGCGGGAGCAATGAGCAGTTCTTC.

This clonotype was detected a few times. The CDR3, as DNA: TGTGCCAGCAGTGTGTTGGGGAATGAAAAACTGTTTTTT. It encodes CASSVLGNEKLFF. This chain links TRBV12-3 or TRBV12-4 with TRBJ1-4; D uncertain. This CDR3 contains 13 residues. V lost 5 bases to trimming and J lost 5 bases, with 9 bases between them.

The CDR3 bases are TGTGCCAGCAGCTCGCGGACAGGCACTAACACTGAAGCTTTCTTT. Translating gives CASSSRTGTNTEAFF. The rearrangement links TRBV7-2 to TRBJ1-1; 7 bases align to TRBD1. Germline V gene sequence: CDR1 SGHTA, CDR2 FQGNSA. With 4 bases clipped from V and 2 bases from J, the junction kept 7 bases outside the gene matches. The CDR3 has 15 residues.

This clonotype was recorded a few times. The gene calls are TRBV27 and TRBJ1-6; D remains ambiguous. Between the trimmed V and J ends, which lost 4 bases and 0 bases, there was a span of 10 bases. CDR1 is MNHEY, CDR2 SMNVEV, per germline (reference sequence). This CDR3 is 16 amino acids long. The CDR3: CASSSPGSSYNSPLHF. CDR3 coding DNA: TGTGCCAGCAGTTCCCCGGGGAGCTCCTATAATTCACCCCTCCACTTT.

Many counts were recorded for this clonotype. The chain uses TRBV5-1 and TRBJ2-7; possible D gene TRBD2, 6 bases. Trimming left V 5 bases short and J 1 base short, with 13 bases between. CDR3 length equals 14 residues. Per the germline V gene, CDR1 is SGHRS and CDR2 is YFSETQ. CDR3 coding DNA: TGCGCCAGCAGAAGCCGGGGAGGATCCTACGAGCAGTACTTC. Translated: CASRSRGGSYEQYF.

This clonotype was counted only a few times. The rearrangement uses TRBV20-1 and TRBJ2-7, with TRBD2 identical over 10 bases. This CDR3 is built from 15 residues. J was trimmed by 9 bases and V by 0 bases; bases with no gene match: 11. The germline V gene has CDR1 DFQATT and CDR2 SNEGSKA (reference sequence). CDR3 region: CSARDMLAGVMGQYF. Written as DNA, the CDR3 is TGCAGTGCTAGAGATATGCTAGCGGGAGTAATGGGGCAGTACTTC.

The CDR3 DNA is TGCGCCAGCAGCCTAGGGACCCAAATACTAGATACGCAGTATTTT. This sequence encodes CASSLGTQILDTQYF. This chain links TRBV4-1 with TRBJ2-3, with D perhaps assigned TRBD1 or TRBD2 (5 bases each). Germline V CDR1 and CDR2: MGHRA, YSYEKL. Trimming removed 4 bases at V and 5 bases at J, with 16 bases between. The CDR3 runs to 15 residues.

This clonotype was found many times. V is TRBV20-1 and J is TRBJ2-3, with D perhaps matching TRBD2 (5 bases). CDR1 is DFQATT and CDR2 is SNEGSKA in the germline V gene (reference sequence). Trimming pared 6 bases from V and 1 base from J, leaving 14 bases between. The CDR3 has 14 amino acids. The CDR3 reads CSARAVTRTDTQYF. DNA for the CDR3: TGCAGTGCGCGAGCGGTAACTCGCACAGATACGCAGTATTTT.